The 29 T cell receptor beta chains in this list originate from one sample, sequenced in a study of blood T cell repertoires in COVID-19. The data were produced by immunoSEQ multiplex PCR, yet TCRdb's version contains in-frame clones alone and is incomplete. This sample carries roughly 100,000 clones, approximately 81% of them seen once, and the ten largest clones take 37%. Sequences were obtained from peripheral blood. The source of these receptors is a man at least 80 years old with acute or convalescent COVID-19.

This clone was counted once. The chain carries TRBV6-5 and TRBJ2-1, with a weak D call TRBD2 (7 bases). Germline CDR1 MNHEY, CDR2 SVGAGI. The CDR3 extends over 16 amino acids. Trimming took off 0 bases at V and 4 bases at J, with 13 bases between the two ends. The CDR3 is CASSYSRGRAYNEQFF. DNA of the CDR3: TGTGCCAGCAGTTACTCGAGGGGGAGGGCATACAATGAGCAGTTCTTC.

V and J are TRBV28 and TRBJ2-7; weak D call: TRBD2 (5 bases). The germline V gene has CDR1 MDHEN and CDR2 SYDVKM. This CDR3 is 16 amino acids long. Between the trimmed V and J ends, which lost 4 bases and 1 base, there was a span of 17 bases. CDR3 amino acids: CASSSPGLHGSYEQYF. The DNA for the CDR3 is TGTGCCAGCAGTTCCCCCGGACTCCACGGATCCTACGAGCAGTACTTC.

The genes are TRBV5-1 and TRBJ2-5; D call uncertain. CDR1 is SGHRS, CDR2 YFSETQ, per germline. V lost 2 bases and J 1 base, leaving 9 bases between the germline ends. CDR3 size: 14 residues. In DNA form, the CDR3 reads TGCGCCAGCAGCTTACAGTTACGCCAAGAGACCCAGTACTTC. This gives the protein CASSLQLRQETQYF.

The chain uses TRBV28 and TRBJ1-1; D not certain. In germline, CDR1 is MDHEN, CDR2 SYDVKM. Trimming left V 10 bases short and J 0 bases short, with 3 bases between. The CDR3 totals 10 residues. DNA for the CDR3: TGTGCCACCGTGAACACTGAAGCTTTCTTT. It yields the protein CATVNTEAFF.

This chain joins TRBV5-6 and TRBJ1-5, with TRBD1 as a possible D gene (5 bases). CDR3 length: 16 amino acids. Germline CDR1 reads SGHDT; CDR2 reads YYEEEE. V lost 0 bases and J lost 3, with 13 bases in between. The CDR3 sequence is CASSLAGGIFNQPQHF. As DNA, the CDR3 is TGTGCCAGCAGCTTGGCCGGGGGGATCTTCAATCAGCCCCAGCATTTT.

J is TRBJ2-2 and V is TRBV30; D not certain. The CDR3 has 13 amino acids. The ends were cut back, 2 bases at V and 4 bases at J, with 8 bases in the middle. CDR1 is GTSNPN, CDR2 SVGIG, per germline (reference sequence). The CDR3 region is CAWSTHGTGELFF. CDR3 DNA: TGTGCCTGGAGTACTCATGGCACCGGGGAGCTGTTTTTT.

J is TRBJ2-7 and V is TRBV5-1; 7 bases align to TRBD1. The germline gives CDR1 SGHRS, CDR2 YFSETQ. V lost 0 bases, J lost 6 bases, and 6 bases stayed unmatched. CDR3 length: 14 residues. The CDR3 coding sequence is TGCGCCAGCAGCTTGGGAGGGGGCAAGGTCGAGCAGTACTTC. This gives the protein CASSLGGGKVEQYF.

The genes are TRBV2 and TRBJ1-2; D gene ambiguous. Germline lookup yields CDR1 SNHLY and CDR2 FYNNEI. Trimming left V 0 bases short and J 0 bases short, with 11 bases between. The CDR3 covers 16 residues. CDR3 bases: TGTGCCAGCAGTGAAGCCAGGATATTATCTAACTATGGCTACACCTTC. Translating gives CASSEARILSNYGYTF.

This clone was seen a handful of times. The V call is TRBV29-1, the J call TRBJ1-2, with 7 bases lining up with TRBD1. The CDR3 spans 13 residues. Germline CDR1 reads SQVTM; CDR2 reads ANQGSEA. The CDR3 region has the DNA TGCTATTTTTCGACAGGGTTTAACTATGGCTACACCTTC. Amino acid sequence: CYFSTGFNYGYTF. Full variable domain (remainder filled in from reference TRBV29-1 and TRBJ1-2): SAVISQKPSRDICQRGTSLTIQCQVDSQVTMMFWYRQQPGQSLTLIATANQGSEATYESGFVIDKFPISRPNLTFSTLTVSNMSPEDSSIYLCYFSTGFNYGYTFGSGTRLTVV.

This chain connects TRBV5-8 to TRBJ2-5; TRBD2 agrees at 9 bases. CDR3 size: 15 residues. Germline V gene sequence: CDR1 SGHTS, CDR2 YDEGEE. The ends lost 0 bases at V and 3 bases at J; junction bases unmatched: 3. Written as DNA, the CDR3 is TGTGCCAGCAGCTTGGAGGGACTAGCAGAAGAGACCCAGTACTTC. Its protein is CASSLEGLAEETQYF.

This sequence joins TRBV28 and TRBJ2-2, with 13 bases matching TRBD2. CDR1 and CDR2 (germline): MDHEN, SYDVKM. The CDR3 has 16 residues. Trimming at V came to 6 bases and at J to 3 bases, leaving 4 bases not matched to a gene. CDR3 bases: TGTGCCAGCAGAGGACTAGCGGGAGTTTACACCGGGGAGCTGTTTTTT. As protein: CASRGLAGVYTGELFF.

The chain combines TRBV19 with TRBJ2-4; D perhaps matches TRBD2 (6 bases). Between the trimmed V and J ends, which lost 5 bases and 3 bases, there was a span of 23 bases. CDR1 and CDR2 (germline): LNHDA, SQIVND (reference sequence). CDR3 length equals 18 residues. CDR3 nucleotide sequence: TGTGCCAGTAGTTTATTGGGGGTCGGCCCAGCGGGCAAAAACATTCAGTACTTC. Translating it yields CASSLLGVGPAGKNIQYF. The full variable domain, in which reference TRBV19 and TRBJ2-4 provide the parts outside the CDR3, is DGGITQSPKYLFRKEGQNVTLSCEQNLNHDAMYWYRQDPGQGLRLIYYSQIVNDFQKGDIAEGYSVSREKKESFPLTVTSAQKNPTAFYLCASSLLGVGPAGKNIQYFGAGTRLSVL.

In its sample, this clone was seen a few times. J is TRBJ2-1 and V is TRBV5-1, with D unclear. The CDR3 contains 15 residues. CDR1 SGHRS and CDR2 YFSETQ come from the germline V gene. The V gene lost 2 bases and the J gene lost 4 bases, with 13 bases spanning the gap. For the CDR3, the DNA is TGCGCCAGCAGCTTACGGTCTCCCTTATACAATGAGCAGTTCTTC. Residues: CASSLRSPLYNEQFF.

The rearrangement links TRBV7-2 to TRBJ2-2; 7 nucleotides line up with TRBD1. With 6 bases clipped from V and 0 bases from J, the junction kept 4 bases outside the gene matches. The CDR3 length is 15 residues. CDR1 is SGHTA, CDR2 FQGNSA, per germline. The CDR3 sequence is CASRSQGTNTGELFF. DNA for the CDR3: TGTGCCAGCAGATCACAGGGGACGAACACCGGGGAGCTGTTTTTT.

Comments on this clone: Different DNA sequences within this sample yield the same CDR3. The CDR3 loop is CSVEGQQETQYF. CDR3 sequence (DNA): TGCAGCGTTGAAGGGCAGCAAGAGACCCAGTACTTC. This chain links TRBV29-1 with TRBJ2-5; D is unresolved. The CDR3 runs 12 residues. CDR1 and CDR2 from the germline V gene are SQVTM and ANQGSEA. The ends were cut back, 1 base at V and 2 bases at J, with 5 bases in the middle. Filled out from reference TRBV29-1 and TRBJ2-5, the complete variable domain reads SAVISQKPSRDICQRGTSLTIQCQVDSQVTMMFWYRQQPGQSLTLIATANQGSEATYESGFVIDKFPISRPNLTFSTLTVSNMSPEDSSIYLCSVEGQQETQYFGPGTRLLVL.

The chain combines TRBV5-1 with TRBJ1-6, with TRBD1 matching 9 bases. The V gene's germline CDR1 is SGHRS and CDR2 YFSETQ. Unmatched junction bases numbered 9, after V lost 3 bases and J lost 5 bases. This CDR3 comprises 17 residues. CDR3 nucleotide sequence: TGCGCCAGCAGCTCGCGTGGGACAGGGTGGGATAATTCACCCCTCCACTTT. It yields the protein CASSSRGTGWDNSPLHF.

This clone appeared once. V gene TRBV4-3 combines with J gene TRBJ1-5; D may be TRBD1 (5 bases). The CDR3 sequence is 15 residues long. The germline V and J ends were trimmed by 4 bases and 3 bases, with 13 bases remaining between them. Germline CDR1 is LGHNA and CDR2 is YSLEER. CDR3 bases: TGCGCCAGCAGCCGCACAGGCGACAACAATCAGCCCCAGCATTTT. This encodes CASSRTGDNNQPQHF.

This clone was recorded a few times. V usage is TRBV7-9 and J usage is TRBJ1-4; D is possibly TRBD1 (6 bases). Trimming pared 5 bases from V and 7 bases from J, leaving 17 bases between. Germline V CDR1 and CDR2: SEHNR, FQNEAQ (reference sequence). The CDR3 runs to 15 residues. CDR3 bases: TGTGCCAGCAGCCCAAAACAGGGAAGCGGTGAAAAACTGTTTTTT. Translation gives CASSPKQGSGEKLFF.

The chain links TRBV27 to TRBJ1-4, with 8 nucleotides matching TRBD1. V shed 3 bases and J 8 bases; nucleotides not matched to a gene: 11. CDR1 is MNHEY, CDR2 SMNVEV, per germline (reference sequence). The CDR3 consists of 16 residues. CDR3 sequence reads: CASSLTRGRGREKLFF. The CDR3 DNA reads TGTGCCAGCAGTTTGACCCGGGGCAGGGGGCGCGAAAAACTGTTTTTT. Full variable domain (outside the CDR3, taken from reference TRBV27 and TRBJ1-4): EAQVTQNPRYLITVTGKKLTVTCSQNMNHEYMSWYRQDPGLGLRQIYYSMNVEVTDKGDVPEGYKVSRKEKRNFPLILESPSPNQTSLYFCASSLTRGRGREKLFFGSGTQLSVL.

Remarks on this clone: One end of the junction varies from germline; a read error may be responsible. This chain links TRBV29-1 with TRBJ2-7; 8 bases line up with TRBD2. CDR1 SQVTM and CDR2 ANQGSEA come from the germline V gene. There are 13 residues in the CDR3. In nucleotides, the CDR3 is TGCAGCGCTCGCAGCGGGGGCTCCCACGAGCAGTACTTC. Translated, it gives CSARSGGSHEQYF.

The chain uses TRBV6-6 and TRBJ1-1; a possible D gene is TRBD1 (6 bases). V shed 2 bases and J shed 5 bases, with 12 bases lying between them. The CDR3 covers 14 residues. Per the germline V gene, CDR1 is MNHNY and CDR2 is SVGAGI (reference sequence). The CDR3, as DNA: TGTGCCAGCAGTTACCTCGCGGACAGTACTGAAGCTTTCTTT. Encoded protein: CASSYLADSTEAFF.

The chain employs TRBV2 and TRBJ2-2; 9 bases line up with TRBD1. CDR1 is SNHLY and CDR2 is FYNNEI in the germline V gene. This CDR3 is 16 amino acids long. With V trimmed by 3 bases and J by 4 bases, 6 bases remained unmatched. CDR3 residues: CASSDNRGRITGELFF. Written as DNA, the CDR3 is TGTGCCAGCAGTGACAACAGGGGGCGTATCACCGGGGAGCTGTTTTTT.

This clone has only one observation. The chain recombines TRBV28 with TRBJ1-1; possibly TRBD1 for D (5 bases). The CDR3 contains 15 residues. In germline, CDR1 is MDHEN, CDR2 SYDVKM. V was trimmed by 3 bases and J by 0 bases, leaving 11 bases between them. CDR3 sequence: CASSFGGGMNTEAFF. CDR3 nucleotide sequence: TGTGCCAGCAGTTTTGGTGGGGGGATGAACACTGAAGCTTTCTTT.

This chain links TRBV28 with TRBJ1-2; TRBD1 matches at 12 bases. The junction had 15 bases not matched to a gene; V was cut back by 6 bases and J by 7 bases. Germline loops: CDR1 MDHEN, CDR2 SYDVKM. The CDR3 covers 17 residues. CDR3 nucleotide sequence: TGTGCCAGCAGCCCTACCGGGACAGGGGGCTTTTATGGTGGCTACACCTTC. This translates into CASSPTGTGGFYGGYTF.

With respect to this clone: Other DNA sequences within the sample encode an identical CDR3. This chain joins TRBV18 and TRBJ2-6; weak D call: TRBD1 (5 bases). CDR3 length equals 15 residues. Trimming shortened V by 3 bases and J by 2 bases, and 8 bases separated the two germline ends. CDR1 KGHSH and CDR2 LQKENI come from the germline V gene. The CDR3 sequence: CASSPRQTGANVLTF. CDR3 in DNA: TGTGCCAGCTCACCGCGACAGACTGGGGCCAACGTCCTGACTTTC.

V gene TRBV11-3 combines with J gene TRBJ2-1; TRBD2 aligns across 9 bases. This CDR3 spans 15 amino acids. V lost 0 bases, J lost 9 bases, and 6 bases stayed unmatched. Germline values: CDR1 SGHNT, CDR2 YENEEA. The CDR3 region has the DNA TGTGCCAGCAGCTTAGAGGGCGGGAGGGCCGGTGAGCAGTTCTTC. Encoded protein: CASSLEGGRAGEQFF.

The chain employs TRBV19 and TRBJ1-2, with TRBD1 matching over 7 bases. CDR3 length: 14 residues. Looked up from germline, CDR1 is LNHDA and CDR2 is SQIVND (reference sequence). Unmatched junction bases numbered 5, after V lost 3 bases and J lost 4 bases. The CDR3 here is CASSILAGGYGYTF. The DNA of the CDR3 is TGTGCCAGTAGTATCCTAGCAGGGGGCTATGGCTACACCTTC. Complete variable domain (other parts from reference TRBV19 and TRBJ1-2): DGGITQSPKYLFRKEGQNVTLSCEQNLNHDAMYWYRQDPGQGLRLIYYSQIVNDFQKGDIAEGYSVSREKKESFPLTVTSAQKNPTAFYLCASSILAGGYGYTFGSGTRLTVV.

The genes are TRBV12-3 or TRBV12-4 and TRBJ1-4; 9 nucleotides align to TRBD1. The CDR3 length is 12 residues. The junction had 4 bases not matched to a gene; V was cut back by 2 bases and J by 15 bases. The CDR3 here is CASSLQGQGMFF. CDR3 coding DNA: TGTGCCAGCAGTTTACAGGGACAGGGTATGTTTTTT.

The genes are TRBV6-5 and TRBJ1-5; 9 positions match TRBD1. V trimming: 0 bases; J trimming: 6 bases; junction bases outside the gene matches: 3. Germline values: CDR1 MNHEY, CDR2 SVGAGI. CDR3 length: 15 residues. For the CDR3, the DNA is TGTGCCAGCAGTTACTCGACGGACAGGGGTCAGCCCCAGCATTTT. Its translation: CASSYSTDRGQPQHF.